The rows below give T cell receptor beta chains drawn from one sample of a study of T-cell reconstitution after alpha-beta-depleted transplantation in children. TCRdb analysed the PCR reads with MiXCR anew, one entry per CDR3 protein. Among about 580,000 distinct CDR3 sequences listed, about 21% were seen once. Sequenced material: PBMCs, mostly from graft donor cells, taken 360 days after TCRalphabeta/CD19-depleted stem cell transplant. All receptors come from a boy less than two years old who had a stem cell transplant for acute myeloid leukemia, so the T cells may come from the graft donor. Each CDR3 is given with its conserved first and last residue. The D gene is left open where the match is weak. Rows may omit the clone size; those that give it use once, few, many or a size class.

size	V	D	J	CDR3	DNA
.	TRBV20-1	.	TRBJ1-5	CSAGLPGNQPQHF	TGCAGTGCTGGGTTGCCAGGGAATCAGCCCCAGCATTTT
.	TRBV10-3	.	TRBJ2-7	CAISESFSYEQYF	TGTGCCATCAGTGAGTCTTTTTCCTACGAGCAGTACTTC
few	TRBV20-1	TRBD2	TRBJ2-3	CSATFSGGAPDTQYF	TGCAGTGCAACCTTTAGCGGGGGGGCTCCAGATACGCAGTATTTT
few	TRBV12-3/TRBV12-4	.	TRBJ1-6	CASSFSRDYNSPLHF	TGTGCCAGCAGTTTCTCCAGGGACTATAATTCACCCCTCCACTTT
few	TRBV7-2	.	TRBJ2-7	CASSPAAPTYEQYF	TGTGCCAGCAGCCCAGCGGCCCCAACCTACGAGCAGTACTTC
.	TRBV25-1	.	TRBJ2-5	CASSEQSALHRQETQYF	TGTGCCAGCAGTGAACAGTCAGCACTGCACCGTCAAGAGACCCAGTACTTC
.	TRBV6-5	.	TRBJ2-2	CASSYGGGAYTGELFF	TGTGCCAGCAGTTACGGGGGGGGCGCATACACCGGGGAGCTGTTTTTT
few	TRBV20-1	.	TRBJ2-7	CSASSATKSDEQYF	TGCAGTGCTTCCTCAGCGACTAAGAGCGACGAGCAGTACTTC
many	TRBV20-1	TRBD2	TRBJ2-3	CSALVLAGSSTDTQYF	TGCAGTGCTCTTGTACTAGCGGGATCTAGCACAGATACGCAGTATTTT
.	TRBV27	TRBD1	TRBJ1-6	CASSLNWTGGNSPLHF	TGTGCCAGCAGTCTGAACTGGACAGGGGGGAATTCACCCCTCCACTTT
many	TRBV6-2/TRBV6-3	TRBD1	TRBJ1-2	CASRPGTGARIYGYTF	TGTGCCAGCAGGCCCGGGACAGGGGCACGGATCTATGGCTACACCTTC
few	TRBV29-1	TRBD1	TRBJ1-6	CSVEGLGTANSPLHF	TGCAGCGTTGAAGGGTTGGGGACAGCAAATTCACCCCTCCACTTT
few	TRBV6-2/TRBV6-3	.	TRBJ1-5	CASSNAPGGNQPQHF	TGTGCCAGCAGTAACGCGCCTGGCGGCAATCAGCCCCAGCATTTT
.	TRBV6-8	TRBD1	TRBJ2-2	CASVDRAGTGELFF	TGTGCCAGCGTGGACAGGGCGGGCACCGGGGAGCTGTTTTTT
.	TRBV5-1	TRBD1	TRBJ2-7	CASSGGTGKYEQYF	TGCGCCAGCAGCGGGGGGACAGGGAAGTACGAGCAGTACTTC
many	TRBV29-1	.	TRBJ1-2	CSAGNWENYGYTF	TGCAGCGCTGGGAATTGGGAGAACTATGGCTACACCTTC
few	TRBV20-1	.	TRBJ2-5	CSASGDEETQYF	TGCAGTGCTAGTGGAGATGAAGAGACCCAGTACTTC
many	TRBV7-6	.	TRBJ2-7	CASSLAADFAYEQYF	TGTGCCAGCAGCTTAGCGGCAGATTTTGCCTACGAGCAGTACTTC
once	TRBV7-9	.	TRBJ2-3	CASSPSTTHTDTQYF	TGTGCCAGCAGCCCTAGTACCACCCACACAGATACGCAGTATTTT
few	TRBV6-1	.	TRBJ1-4	CASTHRSAGSEKLFF	TGTGCCAGCACCCACAGGTCAGCCGGGAGTGAAAAACTGTTTTTT